The clone carrying this T cell receptor beta chain occurred many times. Its cognate antigen is unknown. UMIs and sample barcodes were carried by the TCR alpha and TCR beta cDNA libraries that 5'RACE produced using constant-segment primers. TCRdb called the 5' RACE reads again in MiXCR, with one record for every CDR3 protein. This table has 130,000 to 150,000 distinct CDR3 sequences, about 5.5% appearing once. These data belong to a study of T-cell memory formation after mild COVID-19. The overall study: In these data, TCR clusters were largely donor specific.

The CDR3 extends over 15 amino acids. With V trimmed by 6 bases and J by 3 bases, 8 bases remained unmatched. Looked up from germline, CDR1 is MGHDK and CDR2 is SYGVNS. The study's findings and limits: Confirmation of SARS-CoV-2 specificity was lacking for second-wave clones peaking day 37.

Specimen: PBMCs or a T cell subset sorted from them (not recorded which). The origin of this receptor is an adult woman who had mild COVID-19 (a few samples of this study predate the infection). Cell type and time point are not known. V is TRBV25-1 and J is TRBJ2-7; TRBD2 agrees at 10 bases. The CDR3 coding sequence is TGTGCCAGCAGATCCCCGCTAGCGGGAGACTACGAGCAGTACTTC. Its protein product is CASRSPLAGDYEQYF.